This T cell receptor (beta chain) comes out of a study of CD8+CD57+ T cells in acquired aplastic anemia. Overall study findings and caveats: Patients versus controls showed no significant CD8+ Simpson's diversity difference. Researchers report that 25 to 30 CD8+ CDR3 sequences appeared in both patients and controls.

V lost 5 bases and J lost 3, with 11 bases in between. The CDR3 covers 13 residues. Germline V CDR1 and CDR2: SEHNR, FQNEAQ (reference sequence). As for this clonotype: What it binds is unknown.

Genomic DNA acted as the template from which TCR beta VDJ combination and CDR3 sequence profiling were carried out. TCRdb re-analysed the reads in MiXCR, keeping a single row per CDR3 protein. The data show around 170,000 distinct CDR3 sequences, about 60% seen once. The sequence was obtained from a human donor in good health. The rearrangement uses TRBV7-9 and TRBJ2-7; D is unclear. The specimen sequenced was sorted CD4+, CD8+, or CD8+CD57+ T cells (not recorded which) from PBMCs. This CDR3 reads CASSQEERYEQYF. CDR3 bases: TGTGCCAGCAGCCAAGAAGAACGCTACGAGCAGTACTTC.